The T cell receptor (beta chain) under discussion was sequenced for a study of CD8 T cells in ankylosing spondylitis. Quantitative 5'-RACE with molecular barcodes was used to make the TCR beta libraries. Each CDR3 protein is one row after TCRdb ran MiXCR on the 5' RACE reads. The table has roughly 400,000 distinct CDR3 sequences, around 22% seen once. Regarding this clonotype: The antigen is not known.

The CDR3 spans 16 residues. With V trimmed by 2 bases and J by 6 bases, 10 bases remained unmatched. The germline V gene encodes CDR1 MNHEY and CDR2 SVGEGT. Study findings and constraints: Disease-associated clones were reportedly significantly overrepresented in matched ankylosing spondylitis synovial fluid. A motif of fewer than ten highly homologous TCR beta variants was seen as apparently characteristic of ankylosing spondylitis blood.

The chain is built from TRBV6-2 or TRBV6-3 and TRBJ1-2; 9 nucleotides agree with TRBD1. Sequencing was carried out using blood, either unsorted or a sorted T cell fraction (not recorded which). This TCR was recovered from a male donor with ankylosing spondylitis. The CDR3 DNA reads TGTGCCAGCAGTTACGGGTGGACAGGGGTTGGAGATGGCTACACCTTC. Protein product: CASSYGWTGVGDGYTF.